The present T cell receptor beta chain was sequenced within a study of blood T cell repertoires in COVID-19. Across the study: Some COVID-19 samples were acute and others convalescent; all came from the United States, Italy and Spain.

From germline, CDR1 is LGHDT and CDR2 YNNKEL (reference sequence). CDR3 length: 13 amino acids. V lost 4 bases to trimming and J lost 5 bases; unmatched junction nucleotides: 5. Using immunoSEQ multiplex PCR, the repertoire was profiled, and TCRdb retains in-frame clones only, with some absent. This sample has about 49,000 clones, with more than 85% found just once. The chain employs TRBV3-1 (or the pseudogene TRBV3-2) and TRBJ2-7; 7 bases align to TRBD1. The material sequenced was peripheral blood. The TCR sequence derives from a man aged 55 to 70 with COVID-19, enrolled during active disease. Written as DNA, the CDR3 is TGTGCCAGCAGCCGGCGACAGGGAGACGAGCAGTACTTC. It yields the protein CASSRRQGDEQYF.